The T cell receptor (beta chain) under discussion was sequenced for a study of T cells in Graves' hyperthyroidism and ophthalmopathy. Study-wide context: Initial diagnosis, before any treatment, was when peripheral blood was collected.

The CDR3 regions of TCR beta were amplified from RNA transcripts. First-round RT-PCR targeting the TCR CDR3 was performed with the HTBI primer set. TCRdb re-analysed the multiplex PCR reads in MiXCR, keeping a single row per CDR3 protein. This sample carries about 260,000 distinct CDR3 sequences, less than 30% of them seen once, and the ten largest clones take 25% to 30%. Ten or more counts support this clonotype. The sample was blood. The TCR comes from a man in his forties or fifties with Graves' hyperthyroidism that later progressed to Graves' ophthalmopathy.

The CDR3 sequence: CASALPGTGNQPQHF. The CDR3 DNA follows: TGTGCCAGCGCCCTTCCCGGGACAGGAAATCAGCCCCAGCATTTT. V usage is TRBV12-3 or TRBV12-4 and J usage is TRBJ1-5, with TRBD1 matching over 8 bases. CDR3 length: 15 amino acids. V trimming: 8 bases; J trimming: 4 bases; junction bases outside the gene matches: 10.